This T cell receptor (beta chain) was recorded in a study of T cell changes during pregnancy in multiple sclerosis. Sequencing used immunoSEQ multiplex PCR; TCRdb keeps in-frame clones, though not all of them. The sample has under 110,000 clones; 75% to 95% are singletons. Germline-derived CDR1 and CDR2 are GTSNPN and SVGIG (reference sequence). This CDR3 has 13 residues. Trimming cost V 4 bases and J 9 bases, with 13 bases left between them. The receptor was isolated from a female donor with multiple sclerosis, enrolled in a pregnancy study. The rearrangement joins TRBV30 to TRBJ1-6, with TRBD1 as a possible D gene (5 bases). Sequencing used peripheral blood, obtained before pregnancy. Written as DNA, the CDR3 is TGTGCCTGGATGAGGCAGGGTGGTTCACCCCTCCACTTT. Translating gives CAWMRQGGSPLHF.